The clone carrying this T cell receptor beta chain was recorded a few times. Its antigen is still unknown. The data were taken from a study of T-cell memory formation after mild COVID-19. Study-wide results and caveats: CD4+ contracting clones were mainly CM and EM; CD8+ ones, EMRA.

Germline V CDR1 and CDR2: MGHRA, YSYEKL. V lost 0 bases and J 4 bases, leaving 10 bases between the germline ends. This CDR3 spans 14 amino acids. A single record per CDR3 protein comes from TCRdb applying MiXCR to the 5' RACE reads. The sample includes roughly 500,000 distinct CDR3 sequences, about 20% seen only once; the top ten take approximately 13%. This receptor was taken from an adult woman who had mild COVID-19 (a few samples of this study predate the infection). Cell type and time point are not known. The sequenced material came from PBMCs or a T cell subset sorted from them (not recorded which). The genes are TRBV4-1 and TRBJ2-7, with D perhaps matching TRBD1 or TRBD2 (5 bases each). CDR3 sequence (DNA): TGCGCCAGCAGCCAAGAAGAGGGGTTTTACGAGCAGTACTTC. This encodes CASSQEEGFYEQYF.